This T cell receptor beta chain was documented in a study of blood T cell repertoires in COVID-19. Study overall: T cells, B-cell-depleted T cells, or PBMCs provided the cDNA or gDNA that served as material.

This clone showed up just once. V was clipped by 3 bases and J by 7 bases, with 15 bases between them. CDR3 length: 15 residues. Germline V gene data show CDR1 as SGHTA and CDR2 as FQGNSA. As originally analysed: Reference gene primers were amplified, and this amplification served to estimate nucleated cell counts. Data came from immunoSEQ multiplex PCR; TCRdb stores just in-frame clones and leaves some out. That table gives V, J and clone size, and the DNA gave D and trimming. The sample has approximately 300,000 clones, 90% seen once. The sequence came from a woman in her 40s with COVID-19, enrolled during active disease. The V gene is TRBV7-2, the J gene TRBJ2-2, with D possibly being TRBD2 (5 bases). The sequencing input was peripheral blood. The CDR3 DNA sequence: TGTGCCAGCAGCTTCGTCGCCGGGATGGGCGGGGAGCTGTTTTTT. Protein: CASSFVAGMGGELFF.